The next 14 T cell receptor beta chains were all read from a single sample in a study of regulatory T cells in long-lasting Graves disease. Arm-PCR with iRepertoire HTBI primers amplified the CDR3 regions for these TCR beta libraries. TCRdb called the multiplex PCR reads again in MiXCR, with one record for every CDR3 protein. This sample carries around 450,000 distinct CDR3 sequences, roughly 21% of them seen once, and the ten largest clones take more than 6%. Indicated time point: persistent/refractory GD, antithyroid drugs over 5 years with positive TRAb. TCR sequences were obtained from RNA taken from PBMCs. The sequenced sample was peripheral blood mononuclear cells (PBMCs), obtained when the disease was refractory, from a patient treated with antithyroid drugs. Receptors were obtained from a female donor with Graves disease.

This chain connects TRBV6-1 to TRBJ1-6, with no clear D. The length of the CDR3 is 12 residues. V gave up 6 bases and J gave up 8 bases, with 8 bases separating them. The germline CDR1 and CDR2 sequences are MNHNS and SASEGT. CDR3 bases: TGTGCCAGCAGGGATGAATATTCACCCCTCCACTTT. Amino acid sequence: CASRDEYSPLHF.

The chain combines TRBV9 with TRBJ1-2; 9 positions match TRBD1. CDR1 is SGDLS, CDR2 YYNGEE, per germline. The CDR3 sequence is 15 residues long. V lost 0 bases to trimming and J lost 7 bases; unmatched junction nucleotides: 7. CDR3 sequence reads: CASSVAGTGLGGYTF. The CDR3 DNA is TGTGCCAGCAGCGTAGCTGGGACAGGGCTTGGTGGCTACACCTTC.

The rearrangement uses TRBV28 and TRBJ2-1; D is unresolved. V was pared by 1 base and J by 3 bases, with 16 bases between. This CDR3 is 17 amino acids long. CDR1 and CDR2 from the germline V gene are MDHEN and SYDVKM. In nucleotides, the CDR3 is TGTGCCAGCAGTTTATCGGCGACTCCATCCATCTACAATGAGCAGTTCTTC. It codes for CASSLSATPSIYNEQFF.

This clonotype was counted a few times. The rearrangement uses TRBV5-6 and TRBJ2-2; 11 nucleotides agree with TRBD2. The CDR3 is 17 amino acids. V shed 2 bases, J shed 4 bases, and the junction held 7 bases outside the gene matches. Looked up from germline, CDR1 is SGHDT and CDR2 is YYEEEE. CDR3 loop: CASSFRVAGGLTGELFF. CDR3 in DNA: TGTGCCAGCAGCTTTCGGGTAGCGGGAGGGCTCACCGGGGAGCTGTTTTTT. Full variable domain (outside the CDR3, taken from reference TRBV5-6 and TRBJ2-2): DAGVTQSPTHLIKTRGQQVTLRCSPKSGHDTVSWYQQALGQGPQFIFQYYEEEERQRGNFPDRFSGHQFPNYSSELNVNALLLGDSALYLCASSFRVAGGLTGELFFGEGSRLTVL.

CDR3 nucleotide sequence: TGTGCCAGCAGCGTAGTGGTTGGATATGGCTACACCTTC. As protein: CASSVVVGYGYTF. This chain joins TRBV9 and TRBJ1-2; D gene uncertain. This CDR3 contains 13 residues. Germline CDR1 reads SGDLS; CDR2 reads YYNGEE. V was trimmed by 0 bases and J by 5 bases, leaving 8 bases between them.

This clonotype was seen many times. The chain has TRBV11-1 and TRBJ2-2; 7 bases map to TRBD2. Germline V gene data show CDR1 as SGHAT and CDR2 as FQDESV (reference sequence). There are 18 residues in the CDR3. Losses at the gene ends were 5 bases for V and 0 bases for J; bases not matched to a gene: 12. The CDR3 coding sequence is TGTGCCAGCAGCCGGACGGAGCAAGGACTAGCGAACACCGGGGAGCTGTTTTTT. This translates into CASSRTEQGLANTGELFF. Drawing the rest from reference TRBV11-1 and TRBJ2-2, the complete variable domain is EAEVAQSPRYKITEKSQAVAFWCDPISGHATLYWYRQILGQGPELLVQFQDESVVDDSQLPKDRFSAERLKGVDSTLKIQPAELGDSAMYLCASSRTEQGLANTGELFFGEGSRLTVL.

CDR3 DNA sequence: TGTGCCAGCTCTCTGACCCCAGGGATGTCCTACAATGAGCAGTTCTTC. It specifies CASSLTPGMSYNEQFF. V is TRBV18 and J is TRBJ2-1, with D tentatively TRBD1 (5 bases). The ends were cut back, 6 bases at V and 1 base at J, with 16 bases in the middle. This CDR3 spans 16 amino acids. CDR1 and CDR2 from the germline V gene are KGHSH and LQKENI.

The rearrangement links TRBV19 to TRBJ1-2, with D uncertain. Trimming cost V 6 bases and J 4 bases, with 12 bases left between them. CDR3 length: 13 residues. CDR1 and CDR2 from the germline V gene are LNHDA and SQIVND (reference sequence). The CDR3 reads CASSWDESYGYTF. The CDR3 bases are TGTGCCAGTAGCTGGGATGAAAGCTATGGCTACACCTTC.

The CDR3 protein is CAWRDINTGELFF. In nucleotides, the CDR3 is TGTGCCTGGAGGGACATAAACACCGGGGAGCTGTTTTTT. The chain links TRBV30 to TRBJ2-2; tentative D call: TRBD1 (5 bases). Trimming removed 3 bases at V and 2 bases at J, with 7 bases between. The CDR3 length is 13 residues. From germline, CDR1 is GTSNPN and CDR2 SVGIG (reference sequence).

This chain links TRBV4-1 with TRBJ2-7, with 11 bases identical to TRBD1. CDR1 and CDR2 (germline): MGHRA, YSYEKL. After removal of 3 bases from V and 4 bases from J, the junction contained 5 bases not matched to a gene. The CDR3 spans 15 residues. The CDR3 bases are TGCGCCAGCAGCCAGGGACAGGGGGTTTCATACGAGCAGTACTTC. Protein product: CASSQGQGVSYEQYF.

This clonotype occurred a few times. The chain uses TRBV4-3 and TRBJ2-1; D remains unclear. V was clipped by 0 bases and J by 0 bases, with 6 bases between them. CDR1 is LGHNA, CDR2 YSLEER, per germline. The CDR3 length is 15 residues. CDR3 coding DNA: TGCGCCAGCAGCCAAGATCGGTCCTCCTACAATGAGCAGTTCTTC. Its translation is CASSQDRSSYNEQFF.

This clonotype was seen at least ten times. The chain combines TRBV3-1 with TRBJ2-5; TRBD1 matches at 9 bases. V was pared by 4 bases and J by 2 bases, with 8 bases of the junction left unmatched. CDR3 length: 16 residues. From germline, CDR1 is LGHDT and CDR2 YNNKEL (reference sequence). The CDR3 DNA sequence: TGTGCCAGCAGCCTACGACAGGGGGGTGGTCAAGAGACCCAGTACTTC. Amino acid sequence: CASSLRQGGGQETQYF.

In this sample, this clonotype turned up many times. J is TRBJ1-2 and V is TRBV20-1, with 9 nucleotides matching TRBD1. CDR1 is DFQATT, CDR2 SNEGSKA, per germline (reference sequence). The length of the CDR3 is 14 residues. Trimming removed 5 bases from V and 3 bases from J; junction bases left unmatched: 7. CDR3 in DNA: TGCAGTGCTCAAGGGACAGGGCTCGACTATGGCTACACCTTC. It encodes CSAQGTGLDYGYTF.

This clonotype was counted a few times. The rearrangement uses TRBV19 and TRBJ1-2, with D unclear. Germline lookup yields CDR1 LNHDA and CDR2 SQIVND (reference sequence). Trimming removed 6 bases at V and 2 bases at J, with 13 bases between. There are 14 residues in the CDR3. CDR3: CASRNRERNYGYTF. DNA for the CDR3: TGTGCCAGTAGGAATAGGGAGCGCAACTATGGCTACACCTTC. The full variable domain, rest sourced from reference TRBV19 and TRBJ1-2, is DGGITQSPKYLFRKEGQNVTLSCEQNLNHDAMYWYRQDPGQGLRLIYYSQIVNDFQKGDIAEGYSVSREKKESFPLTVTSAQKNPTAFYLCASRNRERNYGYTFGSGTRLTVV.